This T cell receptor (beta chain) originates from a study of blood T cell repertoires in COVID-19. Looking at the study overall: The United States, Italy and Spain provided the acute and convalescent COVID-19 samples. The analysed material was cDNA or gDNA that came from T cells, B-cell-depleted T cells, or PBMCs.

The germline V and J ends were trimmed by 9 bases and 0 bases, with 13 bases remaining between them. The CDR3 is 14 residues long. Germline V gives CDR1 ENHRY, CDR2 SYGVKD. Original handling: The authors estimated nucleated cell counts from reference gene primer amplification. Assay: immunoSEQ multiplex PCR; the TCRdb copy retains only in-frame clones and omits some. V and J calls and clone size are as listed in that table; D and trimming were resolved from the DNA. This table has 100,000 or so clones, 70% to 90% appearing once. The chain combines TRBV10-3 with TRBJ2-3, with D perhaps TRBD1 (6 bases). This sequence was found in a human donor in a cohort sampled during active COVID-19. Sequencing was done on a sample of peripheral blood. The CDR3 DNA reads TGTGCCATATCAGGGGTCGCTAGCACAGATACGCAGTATTTT. The encoded protein is CAISGVASTDTQYF.